This T cell receptor beta chain was observed in a study of blood T cell repertoires in COVID-19. Study-wide background: The origin of the acute and convalescent COVID-19 samples was the United States, Italy and Spain.

The germline gives CDR1 SGHTA, CDR2 FQGNSA. Trimming at V came to 5 bases and at J to 7 bases, leaving 7 bases not matched to a gene. CDR3 length equals 15 residues. The authors' processing: Amplifying reference gene primers gave estimates of nucleated cell counts. Libraries were prepared by immunoSEQ multiplex PCR; TCRdb keeps only in-frame clonotypes and omits some of them. The D gene and trimming were derived from the DNA, and the V and J assignments and clone size from that table. This repertoire shows about 72,000 clones, more than 75% found once; its top ten account for around 20%. The chain is built from TRBV7-2 and TRBJ1-4, with 10 nucleotides matching TRBD1. The sequenced sample consisted of peripheral blood. This TCR was sampled from a human donor in a cohort sampled during active COVID-19. In DNA form, the CDR3 reads TGTGCCAGCAGCGCCAGACAGGGGGCTTCTGAAAAACTGTTTTTT. Its protein product is CASSARQGASEKLFF.